The TCR beta chain under discussion was sequenced for a study of spatial heterogeneity in lung cancer. Study observations and caveats: The estimated TCR-seq coverage of tumor T cells amounted to approximately 6.6% when looking at alpha chains and less than 15% when looking at beta chains. Mutation counts in tumors were tracked by counts of expanded intratumoral alpha and beta TCRs.

The time point denotes: sample taken at primary tumor resection. Untreated early-stage non-small cell lung cancer patients, 55 to 85 in total, were the donors. V shed 0 bases and J shed 0 bases, with 2 bases lying between them. This CDR3 is built from 13 residues. Germline CDR1 is LNHNV and CDR2 is YYDKDF (reference sequence). The study tagged each TCR cDNA molecule with a unique molecular identifier. TCRdb reanalysed the 5' RACE reads using MiXCR and keeps one entry per CDR3 protein. The table lists 14,000 or so distinct CDR3 sequences, 4.7% of them singletons. This clonotype was detected ten times or more. Its antigen is as yet unknown. Since the library was made to target alpha chains, this beta chain is a stray read and its abundance is not meaningful.

This sample comprised lung tumor tissue, obtained at surgery. The J gene is TRBJ1-2, the V gene TRBV15; D not resolved. The sequence was collected from a female donor with early-stage non-small cell lung cancer. The CDR3 DNA sequence: TGTGCCACCAGCAGAGATACTAACTATGGCTACACCTTC. This encodes CATSRDTNYGYTF.